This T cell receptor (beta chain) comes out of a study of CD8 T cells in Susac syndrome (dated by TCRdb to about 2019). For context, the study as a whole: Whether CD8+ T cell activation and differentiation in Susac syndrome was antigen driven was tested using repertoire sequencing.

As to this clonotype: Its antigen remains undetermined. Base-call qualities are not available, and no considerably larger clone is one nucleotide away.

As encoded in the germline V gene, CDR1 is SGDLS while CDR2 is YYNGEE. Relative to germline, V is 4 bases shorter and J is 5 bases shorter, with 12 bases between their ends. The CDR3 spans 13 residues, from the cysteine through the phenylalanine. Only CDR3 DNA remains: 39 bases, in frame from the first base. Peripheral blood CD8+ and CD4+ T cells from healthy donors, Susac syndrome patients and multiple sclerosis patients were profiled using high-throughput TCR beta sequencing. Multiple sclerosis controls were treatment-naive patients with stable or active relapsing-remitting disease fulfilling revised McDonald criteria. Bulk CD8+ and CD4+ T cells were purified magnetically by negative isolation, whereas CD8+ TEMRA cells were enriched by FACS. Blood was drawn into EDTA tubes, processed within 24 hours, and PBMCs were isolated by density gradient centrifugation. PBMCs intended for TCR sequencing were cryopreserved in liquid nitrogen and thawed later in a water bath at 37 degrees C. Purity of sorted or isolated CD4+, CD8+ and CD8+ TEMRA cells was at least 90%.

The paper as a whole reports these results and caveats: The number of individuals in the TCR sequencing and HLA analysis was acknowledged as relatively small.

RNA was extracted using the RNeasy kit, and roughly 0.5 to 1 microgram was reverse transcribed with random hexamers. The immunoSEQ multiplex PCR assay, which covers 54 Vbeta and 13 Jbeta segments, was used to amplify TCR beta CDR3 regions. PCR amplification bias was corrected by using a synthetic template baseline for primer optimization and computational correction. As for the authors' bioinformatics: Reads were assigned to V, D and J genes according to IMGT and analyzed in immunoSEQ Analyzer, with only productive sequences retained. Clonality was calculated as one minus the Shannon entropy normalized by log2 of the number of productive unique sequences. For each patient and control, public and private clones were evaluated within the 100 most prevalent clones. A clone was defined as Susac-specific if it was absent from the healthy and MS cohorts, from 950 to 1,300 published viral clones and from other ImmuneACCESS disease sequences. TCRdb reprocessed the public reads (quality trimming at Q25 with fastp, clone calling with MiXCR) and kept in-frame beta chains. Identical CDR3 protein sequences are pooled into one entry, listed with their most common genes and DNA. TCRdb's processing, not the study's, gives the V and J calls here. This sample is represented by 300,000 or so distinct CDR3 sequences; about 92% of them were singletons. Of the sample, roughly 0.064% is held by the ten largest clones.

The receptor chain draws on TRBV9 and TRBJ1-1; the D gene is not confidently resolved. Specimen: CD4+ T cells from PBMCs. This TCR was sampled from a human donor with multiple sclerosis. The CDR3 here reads CASSPRPDTEAFF. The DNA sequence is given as TGTGCCAGCAGCCCTCGGCCGGATACTGAAGCTTTCTTT.